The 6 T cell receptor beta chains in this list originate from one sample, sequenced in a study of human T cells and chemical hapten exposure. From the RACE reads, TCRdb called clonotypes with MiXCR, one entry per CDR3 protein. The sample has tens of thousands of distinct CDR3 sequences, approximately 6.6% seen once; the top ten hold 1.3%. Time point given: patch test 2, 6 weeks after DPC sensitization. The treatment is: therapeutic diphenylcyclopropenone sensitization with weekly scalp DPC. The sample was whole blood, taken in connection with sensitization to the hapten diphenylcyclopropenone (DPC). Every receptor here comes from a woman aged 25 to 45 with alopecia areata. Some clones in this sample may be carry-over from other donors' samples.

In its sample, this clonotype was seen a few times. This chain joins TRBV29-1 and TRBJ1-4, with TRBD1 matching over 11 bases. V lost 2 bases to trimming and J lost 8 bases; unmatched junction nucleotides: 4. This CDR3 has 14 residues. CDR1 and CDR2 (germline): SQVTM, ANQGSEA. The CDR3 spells CSVETGQGVEKLFF. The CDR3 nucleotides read TGCAGCGTTGAAACGGGACAGGGGGTAGAAAAACTGTTTTTT.

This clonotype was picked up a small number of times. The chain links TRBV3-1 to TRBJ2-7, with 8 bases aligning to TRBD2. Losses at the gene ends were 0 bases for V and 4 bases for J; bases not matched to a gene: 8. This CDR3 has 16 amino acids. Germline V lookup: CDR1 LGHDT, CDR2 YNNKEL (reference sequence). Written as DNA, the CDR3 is TGTGCCAGCAGCCAAGATGGGGGGACTAGAATGTACGAGCAGTACTTC. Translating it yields CASSQDGGTRMYEQYF.

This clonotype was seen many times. The DNA for the CDR3 is TGCAGCGTTGTCGTCAGGGGGCGAACCTACGCCAAAAACATTCAGTACTTC. It encodes CSVVVRGRTYAKNIQYF. The J gene is TRBJ2-4, the V gene TRBV29-1; 8 bases align to TRBD1. CDR1 is SQVTM, CDR2 ANQGSEA, per germline. CDR3 length: 17 residues. Unmatched junction bases numbered 12, after V lost 4 bases and J lost 1 base.

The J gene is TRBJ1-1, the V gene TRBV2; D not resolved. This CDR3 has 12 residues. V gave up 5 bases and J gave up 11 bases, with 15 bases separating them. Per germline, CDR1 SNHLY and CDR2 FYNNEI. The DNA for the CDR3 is TGTGCCAGCAGTACCCTCATGGGGTCGGCTTTCTTT. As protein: CASSTLMGSAFF. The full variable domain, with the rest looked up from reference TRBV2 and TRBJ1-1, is EPEVTQTPSHQVTQMGQEVILRCVPISNHLYFYWYRQILGQKVEFLVSFYNNEISEKSEIFDDQFSVERPDGSNFTLKIRSTKLEDSAMYFCASSTLMGSAFFGQGTRLTVV.

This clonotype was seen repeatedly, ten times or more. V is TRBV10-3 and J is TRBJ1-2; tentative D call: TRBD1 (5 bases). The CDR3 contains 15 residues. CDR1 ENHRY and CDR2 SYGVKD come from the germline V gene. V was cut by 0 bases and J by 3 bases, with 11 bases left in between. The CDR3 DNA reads TGTGCCATCAGTGAGTCTGTCAGGGCTGACTATGGCTACACCTTC. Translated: CAISESVRADYGYTF.

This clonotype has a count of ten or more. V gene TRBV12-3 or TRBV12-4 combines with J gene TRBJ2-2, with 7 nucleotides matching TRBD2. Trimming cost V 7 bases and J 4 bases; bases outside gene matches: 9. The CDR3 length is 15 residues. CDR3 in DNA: TGTGCCAGCACCCTGGGGGGGGACGGCACCGGGGAGCTGTTTTTT. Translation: CASTLGGDGTGELFF.